This entry concerns a single T cell receptor (beta chain). TCRdb's table, derived via immunoSEQ multiplex PCR, lists solely in-frame clones and lacks some. The data show approximately 140,000 clones, with about four fifths seen just once and less than 2.5% held by the top ten. The sample is drawn from a study of blood T cell repertoires in COVID-19. Across the study: Nucleic acid was either cDNA or gDNA, and it came from T cells, B-cell-depleted T cells, or PBMCs.

This CDR3 is 18 amino acids long. The junction had 11 bases not matched to a gene; V was cut back by 3 bases and J by 7 bases. Germline lookup yields CDR1 SGDLS and CDR2 YYNGEE. The sequencing sample was made of peripheral blood. The TCR was taken from a man between 65 and 80 years old with acute or convalescent COVID-19. The chain combines TRBV9 with TRBJ2-2; 14 positions match TRBD2. The CDR3 coding sequence is TGTGCCAGCAGCGAGGGACTAGCGGGGGCAATGTCCGGCGGGGAGCTGTTTTTT. Translated: CASSEGLAGAMSGGELFF.